The text below deals with one TCR beta chain. Antigen specificity is unknown. The V gene lost 2 bases and the J gene lost 1 base, with 8 bases spanning the gap. CDR1 KGHSH and CDR2 LQKENI come from the germline V gene. The CDR3 has 14 residues. These data originate in a study of early T cells in non-severe SARS-CoV-2 infection. At the level of the study: With bulk RNA from unsorted whole blood as input, sequencing yielded unpaired chains.

cDNA molecules, individually, were tagged with unique molecular identifiers. In TCRdb, the 5' RACE reads were re-called with MiXCR into one record per CDR3 protein. Of more than 20,000 distinct CDR3 sequences listed, under 4.5% are singletons. Overall study results and limits: Using VDJdb, the matching emphasized anti-spike CD8 responses while missing private and CD4 specificities.

This clonotype was obtained from an adult who was a healthcare worker with PCR-confirmed SARS-CoV-2 infection or an uninfected control (not recorded which). The sample taken for sequencing was whole blood. The chain recombines TRBV18 with TRBJ2-5, with D tentatively TRBD2 (5 bases). Here the CDR3 reads CASSPSSGQETQYF. The CDR3 coding sequence is TGTGCCAGCTCACCATCCAGCGGCCAAGAGACCCAGTACTTC.